A single sample is the source of the 16 T cell receptor beta chains below, sequenced in a study of cytomegalovirus exposure and HLA in healthy donors. Generated by immunoSEQ multiplex PCR, the TCRdb table keeps only in-frame clones and is missing some. The sample has 100,000 to 150,000 clones, 94% seen once. Sequences were obtained from PBMCs. The source of these receptors is a woman aged 18-29 years in good health and CMV-seronegative.

The V and J genes are TRBV28 and TRBJ2-7; no clear D. V was cut by 5 bases and J by 0 bases, with 20 bases left in between. Germline V gene data show CDR1 as MDHEN and CDR2 as SYDVKM. The CDR3 totals 17 residues. CDR3 in DNA: TGTGCCAGCAGTACCAACTCGCGACGGGTCCCCTCCTACGAGCAGTACTTC. Translation: CASSTNSRRVPSYEQYF.

J is TRBJ2-2 and V is TRBV30; maybe TRBD1 (5 bases). Trimming left V 0 bases short and J 3 bases short, with 11 bases between. In germline, CDR1 is GTSNPN, CDR2 SVGIG (reference sequence). The CDR3 is 15 residues long. The CDR3 DNA follows: TGTGCCTGGAGTGTAAAGGACACCCACACCGGGGAGCTGTTTTTT. Its translation: CAWSVKDTHTGELFF.

This sequence joins TRBV30 and TRBJ2-2; D remains ambiguous. CDR3 length equals 14 residues. Germline lookup yields CDR1 GTSNPN and CDR2 SVGIG (reference sequence). Trimming shortened V by 0 bases and J by 1 base, and 6 bases separated the two germline ends. CDR3 loop: CAWSVSGNTGELFF. The CDR3 region has the DNA TGTGCCTGGAGTGTCAGTGGGAACACCGGGGAGCTGTTTTTT.

This clone occurred once. The V gene is TRBV4-1, the J gene TRBJ2-7; no clear D. Trimming cost V 1 base and J 6 bases, with 10 bases left between them. The CDR3 covers 13 residues. Germline V gene sequence: CDR1 MGHRA, CDR2 YSYEKL. In DNA form, the CDR3 reads TGCGCCAGCAGCCAAGTCCTTTTCGGCGAGCAGTACTTC. Residues: CASSQVLFGEQYF.

This clone was seen only a few times. This chain connects TRBV29-1 to TRBJ1-2; D perhaps matches TRBD1 (5 bases). This CDR3 is 13 amino acids long. Germline V gene data show CDR1 as SQVTM and CDR2 as ANQGSEA. Trimming cost V 1 base and J 10 bases, with 16 bases left between them. The CDR3 coding sequence is TGCAGCGTTGAAGTGGGGCAGGGAGGGGACTACACCTTC. This encodes CSVEVGQGGDYTF.

The chain uses TRBV11-2 and TRBJ2-3; D remains unclear. Germline CDR1 SGHAT, CDR2 FQNNGV. Trimming left V 3 bases short and J 4 bases short, with 5 bases between. The CDR3 contains 12 residues. The CDR3 spells CASSLSADTQYF. CDR3 sequence (DNA): TGTGCCAGCAGCTTGTCTGCAGATACGCAGTATTTT.

This chain joins TRBV19 and TRBJ2-5; D possibly corresponds to TRBD1 (5 bases). CDR1 and CDR2 from the germline V gene are LNHDA and SQIVND (reference sequence). Trimming removed 11 bases at V and 7 bases at J, with 17 bases between. The CDR3 loop spans 12 amino acids. CDR3 coding DNA: TGTGCCTCCAAGAGTTGCAGGGTGACCCAGTACTTC. This sequence encodes CASKSCRVTQYF. Filled out from reference TRBV19 and TRBJ2-5, the complete variable domain reads DGGITQSPKYLFRKEGQNVTLSCEQNLNHDAMYWYRQDPGQGLRLIYYSQIVNDFQKGDIAEGYSVSREKKESFPLTVTSAQKNPTAFYLCASKSCRVTQYFGPGTRLLVL.

The rearrangement joins TRBV11-3 to TRBJ2-1; no firm D call. Germline V gene sequence: CDR1 SGHNT, CDR2 YENEEA. The CDR3 length is 13 residues. Trimming took 0 bases from V and 7 from J, leaving 7 bases between them. The CDR3 bases are TGTGCCAGCAGCTTAGACTTAGTGAATGAGCAGTTCTTC. This gives the protein CASSLDLVNEQFF.

The chain is built from TRBV7-2 and TRBJ2-1; D perhaps matches TRBD2 (6 bases). The germline V gene encodes CDR1 SGHTA and CDR2 FQGNSA. V was pared by 6 bases and J by 0 bases, with 9 bases between. The CDR3 extends over 14 amino acids. The CDR3 protein is CASRGLGSYNEQFF. CDR3 DNA: TGTGCCAGCAGGGGACTCGGCTCCTACAATGAGCAGTTCTTC.

The gene calls are TRBV6-1 and TRBJ2-6; no clear D gene. V dropped 2 bases and J dropped 7 bases, with 12 bases sitting between them. CDR3 size: 15 residues. In germline, CDR1 is MNHNS, CDR2 SASEGT. The CDR3 DNA reads as TGTGCCAGCAGTGAAACTTCTGTTCTCGCCAACGTCCTGACTTTC. This codes for CASSETSVLANVLTF.

The V gene is TRBV2, the J gene TRBJ1-2, with unresolved D. The CDR3 loop spans 13 amino acids. V shed 5 bases and J shed 4 bases, with 11 bases lying between them. CDR1 is SNHLY and CDR2 is FYNNEI in the germline V gene. The CDR3 here is CASSPETRYGYTF. DNA for the CDR3: TGTGCCAGCAGTCCGGAGACCCGCTATGGCTACACCTTC. Complete variable domain (other parts from reference TRBV2 and TRBJ1-2): EPEVTQTPSHQVTQMGQEVILRCVPISNHLYFYWYRQILGQKVEFLVSFYNNEISEKSEIFDDQFSVERPDGSNFTLKIRSTKLEDSAMYFCASSPETRYGYTFGSGTRLTVV.

V and J are TRBV2 and TRBJ1-1; possible D gene TRBD1, 5 bases. V was trimmed by 8 bases and J by 3 bases, leaving 13 bases between them. The CDR3 consists of 13 residues. Germline V gene lookup returns CDR1 SNHLY and CDR2 FYNNEI. CDR3: CASLGGWDTEAFF. The CDR3 bases are TGTGCCAGCTTGGGGGGATGGGACACTGAAGCTTTCTTT.

The genes are TRBV4-1 and TRBJ2-7; 11 bases match TRBD2. V dropped 5 bases and J dropped 3; count of bases not matched to a gene: 6. This CDR3 has 15 amino acids. Germline values: CDR1 MGHRA, CDR2 YSYEKL. CDR3 DNA sequence: TGCGCCAGCAGCTGGACACTAGCGGGGGACTACGAGCAGTACTTC. Its translation is CASSWTLAGDYEQYF.

The rearrangement links TRBV5-1 to TRBJ2-2; TRBD2 aligns across 8 bases. Looked up from germline, CDR1 is SGHRS and CDR2 is YFSETQ. The junction had 9 bases not matched to a gene; V was cut back by 10 bases and J by 1 base. CDR3 length: 15 residues. The CDR3 spells CAGREALENTGELFF. The CDR3 DNA is TGCGCCGGGCGGGAGGCCCTAGAGAACACCGGGGAGCTGTTTTTT.

This sequence joins TRBV5-1 and TRBJ1-2, with D possibly TRBD1 on 5 matching bases. This CDR3 is 20 amino acids long. V lost 0 bases to trimming and J lost 7 bases, with 31 bases between them. CDR1 is SGHRS and CDR2 is YFSETQ in the germline V gene. The CDR3, as DNA: TGCGCCAGCAGCTTGGGGGCCCTGGGCGGGACGGATTATCGGTATCGTGGCTACACCTTC. Translated, it gives CASSLGALGGTDYRYRGYTF. The complete variable domain, with remaining parts taken from reference TRBV5-1 and TRBJ1-2, reads KAGVTQTPRYLIKTRGQQVTLSCSPISGHRSVSWYQQTPGQGLQFLFEYFSETQRNKGNFPGRFSGRQFSNSRSEMNVSTLELGDSALYLCASSLGALGGTDYRYRGYTFGSGTRLTVV.

The rearrangement uses TRBV19 and TRBJ1-4; possible D gene TRBD1, 5 bases. Looked up from germline, CDR1 is LNHDA and CDR2 is SQIVND (reference sequence). Trimming stripped 8 bases from V and 1 base from J, with 14 bases between. CDR3 length equals 15 residues. The CDR3 reads CASSIHGQTNEKLFF. CDR3 nucleotide sequence: TGTGCCAGTTCTATACACGGACAAACTAATGAAAAACTGTTTTTT.